The 32 T cell receptor beta chains in this list originate from one sample, sequenced in a study of blood T cell repertoires in COVID-19. The assay was immunoSEQ multiplex PCR, and TCRdb's table has in-frame clones only and misses some. The sample yields 250,000 to 350,000 clones, 75% to 90% seen once. The sequenced sample consisted of peripheral blood. All receptors derive from a man between 18 and 35 years old with active or convalescent COVID-19.

The chain has TRBV5-6 and TRBJ2-3; D unresolved. Germline V CDR1 and CDR2: SGHDT, YYEEEE. V lost 3 bases and J lost 6, with 14 bases in between. The CDR3 loop spans 14 amino acids. The CDR3 reads CASSYPGDLDTQYF. The CDR3 DNA sequence: TGTGCCAGCAGCTACCCCGGAGACTTGGATACGCAGTATTTT.

The chain is built from TRBV15 and TRBJ2-7; 11 bases fit TRBD2. The CDR3 contains 15 residues. Germline V lookup: CDR1 LNHNV, CDR2 YYDKDF (reference sequence). V was clipped by 3 bases and J by 3 bases; unmatched bases: 4. The CDR3 is CATSSYSGGVYEQYF. CDR3 DNA sequence: TGTGCCACCAGCAGCTATAGCGGGGGGGTCTACGAGCAGTACTTC.

This clone has a handful of counts. The V and J genes are TRBV7-9 and TRBJ1-1; 8 nucleotides line up with TRBD1. There are 13 residues in the CDR3. Germline V CDR1 and CDR2: SEHNR, FQNEAQ (reference sequence). After removal of 7 bases from V and 4 bases from J, the junction contained 5 bases not matched to a gene. CDR3 region: CASTLQGGTEAFF. In DNA, the CDR3 is TGTGCCAGCACCCTACAGGGGGGCACTGAAGCTTTCTTT.

This sequence joins TRBV7-9 and TRBJ1-6; D unclear. Trimming removed 5 bases from V and 11 bases from J, with 13 bases in between. In germline, CDR1 is SEHNR, CDR2 FQNEAQ (reference sequence). The CDR3 loop spans 13 amino acids. The CDR3 loop reads CASSRTQRTPLHF. CDR3 in DNA: TGTGCCAGCAGCCGGACTCAGAGGACACCCCTCCACTTT.

V gene TRBV6-1 combines with J gene TRBJ1-5; TRBD1 might be the D (6 bases). Trimming left V 3 bases short and J 5 bases short, with 14 bases between. The CDR3 has 15 residues. Germline loops: CDR1 MNHNS, CDR2 SASEGT. CDR3: CASSDQGRVDQPQHF. The CDR3 bases are TGTGCCAGCAGTGATCAGGGGCGCGTAGATCAGCCCCAGCATTTT.

This chain connects TRBV29-1 to TRBJ2-5; possibly TRBD1 for D (5 bases). This CDR3 contains 15 residues. Germline CDR1 reads SQVTM; CDR2 reads ANQGSEA. The V and J ends lost 4 bases and 5 bases respectively, with 20 bases between them. DNA of the CDR3: TGCAGCGTTGGGGAAACAGGAATCACTACGGAGACCCAGTACTTC. This encodes CSVGETGITTETQYF.

CDR3 in amino acids: CASSYRDSHYEQYF. The DNA for the CDR3 is TGTGCCAGCAGCTACCGGGACAGCCACTACGAGCAGTACTTC. The chain uses TRBV3-1 (or the pseudogene TRBV3-2) and TRBJ2-7; the match to TRBD1 covers 7 bases. This CDR3 has 14 amino acids. Germline loops: CDR1 LGHDT, CDR2 YNNKEL (reference sequence). Unmatched junction bases numbered 7, after V lost 5 bases and J lost 3 bases.

The chain is built from TRBV29-1 and TRBJ1-4, with TRBD1 as a possible D gene (6 bases). The V end was cut by 7 bases, the J end by 1 base, with 7 bases between. The CDR3 sequence is 12 residues long. The germline V gene encodes CDR1 SQVTM and CDR2 ANQGSEA. The CDR3 DNA reads TGCAGCGGAGGGGGAACTAATGAAAAACTGTTTTTT. This gives the protein CSGGGTNEKLFF.

This sequence joins TRBV5-1 and TRBJ2-7, with D tentatively TRBD2 (6 bases). The germline V gene encodes CDR1 SGHRS and CDR2 YFSETQ. V lost 4 bases and J lost 6, with 8 bases in between. This CDR3 contains 11 residues. CDR3 nucleotides: TGCGCCAGCAGCGGGGGGTTCGAGCAGTACTTC. Translation: CASSGGFEQYF.

The V call is TRBV11-2, the J call TRBJ1-5, with D possibly matching TRBD1 (6 bases). Germline V gives CDR1 SGHAT, CDR2 FQNNGV. The CDR3 totals 16 residues. V was trimmed by 0 bases and J by 6 bases, leaving 15 bases between them. CDR3 nucleotide sequence: TGTGCCAGCAGCTTAGATGTGGACAGCACCGTTCAGCCCCAGCATTTT. Translating gives CASSLDVDSTVQPQHF.

This clone was detected once. The chain joins TRBV6-5 to TRBJ1-1, with D uncertain. The CDR3 extends over 14 amino acids. The germline V and J ends were trimmed by 0 bases and 1 base, with 6 bases remaining between them. Germline V gene data show CDR1 as MNHEY and CDR2 as SVGAGI. CDR3 DNA: TGTGCCAGCAGTTACTCTGACACGAACACTGAAGCTTTCTTT. This codes for CASSYSDTNTEAFF.

The chain combines TRBV4-1 with TRBJ1-5; unclear D gene. The CDR3 is 15 amino acids. Germline loops: CDR1 MGHRA, CDR2 YSYEKL. V dropped 0 bases and J dropped 7 bases, with 13 bases sitting between them. The CDR3 nucleotides read TGCGCCAGCAGCCAAGATGAAAGAGTCGGGCAGCCCCAGCATTTT. It is translated as CASSQDERVGQPQHF.

The genes are TRBV2 and TRBJ2-1, with TRBD1 as a possible D gene (6 bases). The CDR3 covers 15 residues. Germline lookup yields CDR1 SNHLY and CDR2 FYNNEI. V gave up 2 bases and J gave up 15 bases, with 23 bases separating them. The CDR3 is CASSEIKETGQPGFF. CDR3 in DNA: TGTGCCAGCAGTGAAATAAAAGAGACAGGTCAACCGGGGTTCTTC.

This rearrangement joins TRBV19 to TRBJ2-3; D possibly corresponds to TRBD1 (6 bases). The CDR3 is 15 residues long. The V end lost 4 bases, the J end lost 4 bases, and 15 bases lay between the germline ends. Germline V CDR1 and CDR2: LNHDA, SQIVND (reference sequence). In DNA, the CDR3 is TGTGCCAGTAGTACACCAAATACAGGGCCAGATACGCAGTATTTT. Translating gives CASSTPNTGPDTQYF.

CDR3: CASSIPTGDRTDTQYF. As DNA, the CDR3 is TGTGCCAGCAGCATCCCTACAGGGGACCGCACAGATACGCAGTATTTT. The rearrangement joins TRBV7-6 to TRBJ2-3, with TRBD1 identical over 7 bases. The CDR3 sequence is 16 residues long. J gave up 1 base and V 5 bases, and 9 bases lay outside the gene matches. Germline CDR1 is SGHVS and CDR2 is FNYEAQ.

V usage is TRBV6-1 and J usage is TRBJ2-7; TRBD1 aligns across 8 bases. V trimming: 3 bases; J trimming: 1 base; junction bases outside the gene matches: 11. This CDR3 comprises 17 residues. Looked up from germline, CDR1 is MNHNS and CDR2 is SASEGT. This chain's CDR3 is CASSDDRGGGPSYEQYF. For the CDR3, the DNA is TGTGCCAGCAGTGACGACAGGGGTGGCGGACCTTCCTACGAGCAGTACTTC.

This chain uses TRBV29-1 with TRBJ2-5; D gene unclear. The V gene's germline CDR1 is SQVTM and CDR2 ANQGSEA. The CDR3 covers 11 residues. V lost 3 bases, J lost 5 bases, and 7 bases lay in between. DNA of the CDR3: TGCAGCGTTGACAGTATTGAGACCCAGTACTTC. It encodes CSVDSIETQYF.

This clone was observed many times. CDR3 sequence reads: CASSDSASGGFDEQYF. CDR3 bases: TGTGCCAGCAGTGACTCGGCTAGCGGGGGGTTCGACGAGCAGTACTTC. This chain joins TRBV6-4 and TRBJ2-7, with TRBD2 matching 11 bases. Germline V gene lookup returns CDR1 MRHNA and CDR2 SNTAGT. V lost 0 bases, J lost 5 bases, and 6 bases stayed unmatched. CDR3 size: 16 residues.

CDR3 sequence reads: CATSDPNGQAEQYF. CDR3 in DNA: TGTGCCACCAGTGATCCCAACGGACAGGCCGAGCAGTACTTC. The rearrangement joins TRBV24-1 to TRBJ2-7, with 7 nucleotides matching TRBD1. This CDR3 is 14 amino acids long. Germline CDR1 KGHDR, CDR2 SFDVKD. Losses at the gene ends were 3 bases for V and 6 bases for J; bases not matched to a gene: 7.

The chain combines TRBV28 with TRBJ2-5; 7 bases are a match to TRBD2. The CDR3 is 16 residues long. After removal of 5 bases from V and 2 bases from J, the junction contained 11 bases not matched to a gene. CDR1 is MDHEN, CDR2 SYDVKM, per germline. CDR3 sequence (DNA): TGTGCCAGCAGTCCCCTTGCGGGAGAGGGGCAAGAGACCCAGTACTTC. This sequence encodes CASSPLAGEGQETQYF.

A word on this clone: Since a far larger clone is one base different, this is likely a read error. This rearrangement joins TRBV28 to TRBJ1-5; D is uncertain. V lost 4 bases and J 0 bases, leaving 4 bases between the germline ends. There are 13 residues in the CDR3. CDR1 is MDHEN, CDR2 SYDVKM, per germline. CDR3 protein: CASSSDSNQPQHF. The CDR3 bases are TGTGCCAGCAGTTCAGATAGCAATCAGCCCCAGCATTTT.

This clone was seen a single time. The chain uses TRBV4-3 and TRBJ1-4, with 8 nucleotides matching TRBD1. J lost 7 bases, V lost 4 bases, and 11 bases had no gene match. The CDR3 has 16 residues. Germline CDR1 reads LGHNA; CDR2 reads YSLEER. The CDR3 bases are TGCGCCAGCAGCCTGGGCGGTGCAGGGGGCGTTGAAAAACTGTTTTTT. This encodes CASSLGGAGGVEKLFF.

CDR3 amino acids: CASSTGGTEAFF. For the CDR3, the DNA is TGTGCCAGCAGTACAGGGGGCACTGAAGCTTTCTTT. V is TRBV6-6 and J is TRBJ1-1; 8 nucleotides line up with TRBD1. Germline V gives CDR1 MNHNY, CDR2 SVGAGI (reference sequence). The CDR3 is 12 amino acids. With V trimmed by 5 bases and J by 4 bases, 0 bases remained unmatched.

The V gene is TRBV24-1, the J gene TRBJ2-2; a possible D gene is TRBD2 (5 bases). This CDR3 comprises 16 residues. Germline V gene sequence: CDR1 KGHDR, CDR2 SFDVKD. Between the trimmed V and J ends, which lost 4 bases and 4 bases, there was a span of 15 bases. This CDR3 reads CATSDPNRELTGELFF. As DNA, the CDR3 is TGTGCCACCAGTGACCCAAACCGGGAACTCACCGGGGAGCTGTTTTTT.

V and J are TRBV7-6 and TRBJ2-7; D is uncertain. Germline V gives CDR1 SGHVS, CDR2 FNYEAQ. V shed 1 base and J shed 2 bases, with 12 bases lying between them. The CDR3 extends over 15 amino acids. The CDR3: CASSLGNEYPYEQYF. CDR3 sequence (DNA): TGTGCCAGCAGCTTAGGCAATGAGTACCCCTACGAGCAGTACTTC.

The chain employs TRBV18 and TRBJ1-2; no reliable D call. Per the germline V gene, CDR1 is KGHSH and CDR2 is LQKENI. The CDR3 has 16 amino acids. V gave up 0 bases and J gave up 3 bases, with 14 bases separating them. The CDR3 DNA sequence: TGTGCCAGCTCACCACCGATCGGGGTTGCTGACTATGGCTACACCTTC. Translation: CASSPPIGVADYGYTF.

The chain couples TRBV27 to TRBJ2-7, with 7 nucleotides matching TRBD2. The trim removed 2 bases at V and 2 bases at J, leaving 3 bases unmatched. CDR3 length: 14 residues. Looked up from germline, CDR1 is MNHEY and CDR2 is SMNVEV (reference sequence). CDR3 sequence: CASSLVGGTYEQYF. CDR3 nucleotide sequence: TGTGCCAGCAGTTTAGTGGGAGGGACCTACGAGCAGTACTTC.

The chain recombines TRBV25-1 with TRBJ2-1; 14 bases fit TRBD2. The CDR3 is made up of 18 amino acids. Germline V lookup: CDR1 MGHDK, CDR2 SYGVNS. V lost 5 bases to trimming and J lost 4 bases; unmatched junction nucleotides: 10. The CDR3 here is CASSTPGTSGGLYNEQFF. CDR3 DNA sequence: TGTGCCAGCAGTACTCCCGGGACTAGCGGGGGTTTATACAATGAGCAGTTCTTC.

The V and J genes are TRBV12-3 or TRBV12-4 and TRBJ1-6; 7 bases align to TRBD1. The CDR3 length is 12 residues. The V and J ends lost 5 bases and 12 bases, in that order; junction bases with no gene match: 4. Here the CDR3 reads CASSEQGLPLHF. The CDR3, as DNA: TGTGCCAGCAGTGAACAGGGGCTACCCCTCCACTTT.

J is TRBJ1-6 and V is TRBV6-6, with D possibly TRBD1 on 6 matching bases. V lost 7 bases, J lost 9 bases, and 19 bases lay in between. This CDR3 region has 15 residues. The V gene's germline CDR1 is MNHNY and CDR2 SVGAGI (reference sequence). The CDR3 spells CASTRTGTLTSPLHF. DNA of the CDR3: TGTGCCAGCACCCGAACCGGGACACTAACTTCACCCCTCCACTTT.

V usage is TRBV3-1 (or the pseudogene TRBV3-2) and J usage is TRBJ2-1; 12 nucleotides match TRBD2. The CDR3 consists of 14 residues. Germline lookup yields CDR1 LGHDT and CDR2 YNNKEL (reference sequence). The V gene end was trimmed by 5 bases and the J gene end by 9 bases; junction bases not matched to a gene: 5. The CDR3 DNA follows: TGTGCCAGCAGCTTTCGGACTAGCGGGGTTGAGCAGTTCTTC. Its translation: CASSFRTSGVEQFF.

Concerning this clone itself: The junction departs from germline at one end; a sequencing error may be responsible. This chain links TRBV7-9 with TRBJ2-7; no firm D call. CDR3 length equals 14 residues. The germline V gene has CDR1 SEHNR and CDR2 FQNEAQ (reference sequence). CDR3 bases: TGTGCCAGCAGCCCCTCTGGAGTCTCCAACGAGCAGTACTTC. Translation gives CASSPSGVSNEQYF.